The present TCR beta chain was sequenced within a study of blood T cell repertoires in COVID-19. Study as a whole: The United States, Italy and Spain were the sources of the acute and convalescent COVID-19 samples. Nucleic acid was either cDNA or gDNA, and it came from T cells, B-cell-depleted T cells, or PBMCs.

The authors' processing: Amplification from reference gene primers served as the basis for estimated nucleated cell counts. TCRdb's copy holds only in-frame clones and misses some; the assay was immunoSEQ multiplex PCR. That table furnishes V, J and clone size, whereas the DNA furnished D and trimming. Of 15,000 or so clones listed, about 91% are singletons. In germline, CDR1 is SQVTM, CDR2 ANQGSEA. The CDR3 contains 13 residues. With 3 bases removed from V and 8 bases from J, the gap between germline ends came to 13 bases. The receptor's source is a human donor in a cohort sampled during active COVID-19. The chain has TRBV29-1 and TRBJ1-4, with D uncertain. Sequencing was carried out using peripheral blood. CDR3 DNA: TGCAGCGTTGATTCCGAGGGCCCCGAAAAACTGTTTTTT. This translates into CSVDSEGPEKLFF.